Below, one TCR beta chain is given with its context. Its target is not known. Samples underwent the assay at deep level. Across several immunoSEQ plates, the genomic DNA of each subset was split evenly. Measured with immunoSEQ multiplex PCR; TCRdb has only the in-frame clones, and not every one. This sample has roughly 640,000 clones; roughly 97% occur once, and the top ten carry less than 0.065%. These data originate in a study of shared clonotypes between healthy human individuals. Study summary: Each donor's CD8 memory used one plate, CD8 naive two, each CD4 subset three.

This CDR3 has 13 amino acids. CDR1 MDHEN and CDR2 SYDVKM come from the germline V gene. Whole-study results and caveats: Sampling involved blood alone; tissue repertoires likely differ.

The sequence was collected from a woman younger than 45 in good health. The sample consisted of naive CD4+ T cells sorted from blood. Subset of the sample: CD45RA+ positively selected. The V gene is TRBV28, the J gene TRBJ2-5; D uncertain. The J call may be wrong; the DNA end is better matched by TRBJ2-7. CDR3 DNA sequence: TGTGCCAGCAGTTTGGTACTATCCTACGAGCAGTACTTC. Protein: CASSLVLSYEQYF.